This is a list of T cell receptor beta chains from one sample in a study of cytomegalovirus exposure and HLA in healthy donors. The method was immunoSEQ multiplex PCR; TCRdb's version includes in-frame clones alone and lacks a portion of them. Among around 130,000 clones listed, less than 85% were seen once. Material: PBMCs. The receptors stem from a woman aged 40 to 50 in good health and CMV-seropositive. The CDR3 runs from the conserved cysteine through the conserved F or W. The D gene is left open where the match is weak. Clone sizes are given selectively: once, few, many, or a class where the clone is expanded.

V gene	J gene	D gene	clone size	CDR3 protein	CDR3 DNA
TRBV5-4	TRBJ2-1	NA	NA	CASSLESGNEQFF	TGTGCCAGCAGCTTGGAGTCGGGTAATGAGCAGTTCTTC
TRBV6-5	TRBJ2-2	NA	NA	CASSSHKNTGELFF	TGTGCCAGCAGTTCTCACAAAAACACCGGGGAGCTGTTTTTT
TRBV6-6	TRBJ1-1	NA	NA	CASSFGTRNTEAFF	TGTGCCAGCAGTTTTGGGACAAGGAACACTGAAGCTTTCTTT
TRBV19	TRBJ2-1	TRBD2	once	CATAGQNEQFF	TGTGCCACAGCGGGGCAGAATGAGCAGTTCTTC
TRBV14	TRBJ1-1	NA	once	CASSLSGGLTSYLAGTEAFF	TGTGCCAGCAGCCTCTCCGGGGGGCTTACCAGCTACCTCGCGGGCACTGAAGCTTTCTTT
TRBV28	TRBJ1-2	NA	NA	CASSPRRRIYGYTF	TGTGCCAGCAGCCCCAGACGGAGGATCTATGGCTACACCTTC
TRBV30	TRBJ1-5	NA	NA	CAWSVRGGAANNQPQHF	TGTGCCTGGAGTGTACGGGGCGGGGCCGCGAACAATCAGCCCCAGCATTTT
TRBV5-1	TRBJ2-1	NA	NA	CASSLRGNTNEQFF	TGCGCCAGCAGCTTGAGGGGGAATACGAATGAGCAGTTCTTC
TRBV28	TRBJ2-5	NA	NA	CASSLGQQETQYF	TGTGCCAGCAGTCTTGGACAACAAGAGACCCAGTACTTC
TRBV11-2	TRBJ2-4	NA	NA	CASQGQGWNIQYF	TGTGCCAGCCAGGGGCAGGGATGGAACATTCAGTACTTC
TRBV9	TRBJ2-3	TRBD1	NA	CASSAGQGPDTQYF	TGTGCCAGCAGCGCCGGACAGGGTCCGGATACGCAGTATTTT
TRBV5-8	TRBJ1-1	TRBD1	few	CASSRGPLGTAPRGAEAFF	TGTGCCAGCAGCCGAGGACCCCTTGGGACAGCCCCCCGTGGGGCTGAAGCTTTCTTT
TRBV7-8	TRBJ2-2	TRBD2	NA	CASSTEGLAGGPNTGELFF	TGTGCCAGCAGCACGGAGGGACTAGCGGGGGGCCCGAACACCGGGGAGCTGTTTTTT
TRBV5-1	TRBJ2-2	NA	NA	CASSLNAGSTNTGELFF	TGCGCCAGCAGCCTCAACGCGGGTTCTACGAACACCGGGGAGCTGTTTTTT
TRBV5-1	TRBJ2-2	TRBD1	NA	CASSLEQGALNFTGELFF	TGCGCCAGCAGCTTGGAACAGGGGGCCCTGAACTTCACCGGGGAGCTGTTTTTT
TRBV28	TRBJ2-5	TRBD1	NA	CASSAGTVYQETQYF	TGTGCCAGCAGTGCCGGGACAGTGTACCAAGAGACCCAGTACTTC
TRBV11-2	TRBJ1-5	TRBD1	NA	CASSLTGGQGPQHF	TGTGCCAGCAGCCTTACAGGGGGACAGGGGCCCCAGCATTTT
TRBV9	TRBJ2-2	TRBD1	NA	CASTGQGRYTGELFF	TGTGCCAGCACCGGACAGGGGCGATACACCGGGGAGCTGTTTTTT
TRBV5-1	TRBJ1-2	NA	few	CASSLAGREDYGYTF	TGCGCCAGCAGCTTGGCGGGGAGGGAGGACTATGGCTACACCTTC
TRBV10-3	TRBJ1-2	NA	NA	CAISEREGGGYTF	TGTGCCATCAGTGAGCGGGAGGGCGGGGGCTACACCTTC
TRBV28	TRBJ2-2	NA	NA	CASSFRQGPTGELFF	TGTGCCAGCAGTTTCCGGCAGGGGCCCACCGGGGAGCTGTTTTTT
TRBV28	TRBJ1-1	TRBD1	NA	CASRPGGDTEAFF	TGTGCCAGCAGACCAGGGGGTGACACTGAAGCTTTCTTT
TRBV5-5	TRBJ1-2	NA	once	CASRLSGAAYGYTF	TGTGCCAGCAGGCTATCAGGGGCCGCTTATGGCTACACCTTC
TRBV19	TRBJ1-2	TRBD1	NA	CASSDAGQTNYGYTF	TGTGCCAGTAGTGACGCGGGACAGACTAACTATGGCTACACCTTC
TRBV2	TRBJ2-7	NA	NA	CASSLQGPTYEQYF	TGTGCCAGCAGTCTACAGGGACCTACCTACGAGCAGTACTTC
TRBV19	TRBJ1-1	NA	NA	CASSMMRGFAFF	TGTGCCAGTAGTATGATGAGAGGGTTTGCTTTCTTT
TRBV5-4	TRBJ2-5	TRBD2	NA	CASSSAGDQETQYF	TGTGCCAGCAGCTCCGCGGGGGACCAAGAGACCCAGTACTTC
TRBV6-4	TRBJ2-7	NA	NA	CANRNLPPYEQYF	TGTGCCAACCGAAACCTACCCCCCTACGAGCAGTACTTC